This T cell receptor (beta chain) was profiled in a study of T-cell memory formation after mild COVID-19. Whole-study findings and limits: The main location of contracting CD4+ clones was CM and EM, and that of contracting CD8+ clones was EMRA. Later expanders leaned CD4+, whereas clones that contracted between day 15 and 85 were balanced CD4/CD8. The appearance of some responding clones in pre-infection memory suggested that cross-reactive memory joined.

5'RACE primed at constant segments yielded TCR alpha and TCR beta cDNA libraries bearing sample barcodes and UMIs. TCRdb re-called the 5' RACE reads through MiXCR, storing one row per CDR3 protein. Found here are under 450,000 distinct CDR3 sequences, less than 25% of them singletons; the top ten hold over 10%. Points on this clonotype: Its antigen is undetermined.

This CDR3 region has 14 residues. With 1 base removed from V and 1 base from J, the gap between germline ends came to 7 bases. Germline V lookup: CDR1 SEHNR, CDR2 FQNEAQ (reference sequence). The chain has TRBV7-9 and TRBJ2-5; no clear D. The sequence was obtained from an adult woman who had mild COVID-19 (a few samples of this study predate the infection). Cell type and time point are not known. Sequences were obtained from PBMCs or a T cell subset sorted from them (not recorded which). The CDR3 sequence is CASSLDRLQETQYF. The CDR3 coding sequence is TGTGCCAGCAGCTTAGACAGACTCCAAGAGACCCAGTACTTC.